What follows are 22 T cell receptor beta chains derived from one specimen sequenced in a study of blood T cell repertoires in COVID-19. Sequencing used immunoSEQ multiplex PCR; TCRdb keeps in-frame clones, though not all of them. The sample has about 270,000 clones; around 93% are singletons. Sequences were obtained from PBMCs or T cells enriched from blood (not recorded which). The receptors were sampled from a man in his forties or fifties who had been exposed to COVID-19.

The CDR3 DNA reads as TGTGCCAGCAGCCAAGGGGCCCGTAATACGATCGGCTACACCTTC. Protein: CASSQGARNTIGYTF. V usage is TRBV3-1 (or the pseudogene TRBV3-2) and J usage is TRBJ1-2; D ambiguous. The V gene lost 1 base and the J gene lost 8 bases, with 17 bases spanning the gap. The CDR3 spans 15 residues. CDR1 is LGHDT, CDR2 YNNKEL, per germline (reference sequence).

The chain is built from TRBV2 and TRBJ1-2, with D tentatively TRBD1 (5 bases). The CDR3 loop spans 12 amino acids. Germline CDR1 and CDR2: SNHLY and FYNNEI. V lost 4 bases and J lost 3, with 6 bases in between. CDR3 protein: CASSGQYYGYTF. CDR3 bases: TGTGCCAGCAGTGGACAGTACTATGGCTACACCTTC.

The gene calls are TRBV28 and TRBJ1-1; D gene unclear. Looked up from germline, CDR1 is MDHEN and CDR2 is SYDVKM. The CDR3 has 13 amino acids. V was shortened by 6 bases and J by 0 bases, with 8 bases between the two germline ends. CDR3 DNA: TGTGCCAGCAGCCAAAGAGTGAACACTGAAGCTTTCTTT. Its translation: CASSQRVNTEAFF.

The chain links TRBV5-1 to TRBJ1-3; 7 bases are a match to TRBD1. The V gene end was trimmed by 2 bases and the J gene end by 1 base; junction bases not matched to a gene: 6. This CDR3 region has 16 residues. The germline V gene has CDR1 SGHRS and CDR2 YFSETQ. The CDR3 nucleotides are TGCGCCAGCAGCTTTACAGGGGCTATATCTGGAAACACCATATATTTT. Its translation is CASSFTGAISGNTIYF.

This clone was observed a few times. The V and J genes are TRBV24-1 and TRBJ1-2; 8 nucleotides align to TRBD1. CDR1 and CDR2 (germline): KGHDR, SFDVKD. This CDR3 is 15 amino acids long. V lost 9 bases to trimming and J lost 4 bases; unmatched junction nucleotides: 12. The CDR3 sequence: CATESRQGSSYGYTF. The DNA of the CDR3 is TGTGCCACCGAGAGCCGACAGGGGAGCAGCTATGGCTACACCTTC.

This chain connects TRBV13 to TRBJ1-5; TRBD1 matches at 8 bases. Germline V CDR1 and CDR2: PRHDT, FYEKMQ (reference sequence). The length of the CDR3 is 16 residues. The J segment lost 0 bases and the V segment lost 3 bases, leaving 4 bases of the junction unmatched. The CDR3 DNA follows: TGTGCCAGCAGCTTTACAGGGGGAGGTAGCAATCAGCCCCAGCATTTT. This translates into CASSFTGGGSNQPQHF. The whole variable domain, remainder taken from reference TRBV13 and TRBJ1-5, is AAGVIQSPRHLIKEKRETATLKCYPIPRHDTVYWYQQGPGQDPQFLISFYEKMQSDKGSIPDRFSAQQFSDYHSELNMSSLELGDSALYFCASSFTGGGSNQPQHFGDGTRLSIL.

A single count supports this clone. The chain uses TRBV12-3 or TRBV12-4 and TRBJ1-5; D is ambiguous. Trimming stripped 6 bases from V and 0 bases from J, with 6 bases between. CDR3 length: 13 residues. The CDR3 nucleotides read TGTGCCAGCAGCTTATATAGCAATCAGCCCCAGCATTTT. Translating it yields CASSLYSNQPQHF.

The chain links TRBV25-1 to TRBJ2-2; the D gene is possibly TRBD2 (6 bases). CDR1 is MGHDK, CDR2 SYGVNS, per germline. V was shortened by 8 bases and J by 5 bases, with 6 bases between the two germline ends. The CDR3 runs to 11 residues. CDR3 in DNA: TGTGCCAGCGGGGGGACCGGGGAGCTGTTTTTT. Residues: CASGGTGELFF.

This chain connects TRBV6-1 to TRBJ2-5; 7 bases align to TRBD1. Trimming cost V 3 bases and J 5 bases; bases outside gene matches: 6. This CDR3 is built from 14 residues. Germline V gene sequence: CDR1 MNHNS, CDR2 SASEGT. The CDR3 spells CASSDGQAPETQYF. Written as DNA, the CDR3 is TGTGCCAGCAGTGATGGACAGGCCCCCGAGACCCAGTACTTC.

This clone appeared a single time. V gene TRBV6-2 or TRBV6-3 combines with J gene TRBJ2-1; 7 positions agree with TRBD2. Germline V lookup: CDR1 MNHEY, CDR2 SVGEGT. The CDR3 extends over 18 amino acids. Trimming cost V 0 bases and J 5 bases; bases outside gene matches: 13. CDR3 sequence (DNA): TGTGCCAGCAGTTACTCCAGACCTTTAGCGGGCCGCAACAATGAGCAGTTCTTC. This encodes CASSYSRPLAGRNNEQFF.

The genes are TRBV19 and TRBJ2-3; perhaps TRBD2 as D (6 bases). V was pared by 7 bases and J by 7 bases, with 21 bases between. This CDR3 comprises 15 residues. Germline CDR1 is LNHDA and CDR2 is SQIVND (reference sequence). CDR3 sequence: CASNGGILDPHTQYF. The CDR3 DNA is TGTGCCAGTAACGGGGGAATCCTAGACCCACATACGCAGTATTTT.

This chain uses TRBV19 with TRBJ2-4; D possibly corresponds to TRBD1 (6 bases). The length of the CDR3 is 15 residues. Germline loops: CDR1 LNHDA, CDR2 SQIVND (reference sequence). Trimming cost V 6 bases and J 8 bases, with 20 bases left between them. CDR3 amino acids: CASRPPGVGVDIQYF. CDR3 DNA: TGTGCCAGTAGACCACCAGGGGTGGGGGTGGACATTCAGTACTTC.

The chain uses TRBV6-8 and TRBJ2-3; TRBD1 aligns across 9 bases. Germline V lookup: CDR1 MNHGY, CDR2 SAAAGT. This CDR3 region has 24 residues. V lost 8 bases, J lost 2 bases, and 35 bases stayed unmatched. Here the CDR3 reads CASGVRGQGFSRVSPETPTDTQYF. As DNA, the CDR3 is TGTGCCAGCGGAGTTAGGGGACAGGGTTTTTCGCGCGTGAGTCCAGAGACCCCCACAGATACGCAGTATTTT.

This clone was seen a few times. This chain links TRBV19 with TRBJ1-1, with 7 bases fitting TRBD1. V lost 5 bases, J lost 0 bases, and 9 bases stayed unmatched. The CDR3 extends over 16 amino acids. CDR1 is LNHDA and CDR2 is SQIVND in the germline V gene (reference sequence). CDR3 DNA sequence: TGTGCCAGTAGTGCCCGATCCGGGACAGTGAACACTGAAGCTTTCTTT. It yields the protein CASSARSGTVNTEAFF.

The rearrangement uses TRBV27 and TRBJ1-5; 7 bases are shared with TRBD1. This CDR3 is built from 12 residues. The V gene end was trimmed by 5 bases and the J gene end by 7 bases; junction bases not matched to a gene: 2. Germline assignment: CDR1 MNHEY and CDR2 SMNVEV (reference sequence). The CDR3 loop is CASSTGVQPQHF. The CDR3 nucleotides read TGTGCCAGCAGTACAGGGGTCCAGCCCCAGCATTTT.

As DNA, the CDR3 is TGTGCCAGCAGTTACTCGTACAGGGGCAACACTGAAGCTTTCTTT. Protein sequence: CASSYSYRGNTEAFF. The chain employs TRBV6-5 and TRBJ1-1; 7 bases line up with TRBD1. The CDR3 loop spans 15 amino acids. The junction had 3 bases not matched to a gene; V was cut back by 0 bases and J by 2 bases. Germline lookup yields CDR1 MNHEY and CDR2 SVGAGI.

J is TRBJ2-1 and V is TRBV7-9; perhaps TRBD2 as D (7 bases). Trimming removed 5 bases from V and 7 bases from J, with 21 bases in between. The CDR3 totals 16 residues. Germline lookup yields CDR1 SEHNR and CDR2 FQNEAQ (reference sequence). As DNA, the CDR3 is TGTGCCAGCAGCGGGGGGCCGGGAGGCACCTTAAATGAGCAGTTCTTC. It is translated as CASSGGPGGTLNEQFF.

The rearrangement links TRBV6-5 to TRBJ2-5; tentative D call: TRBD2 (6 bases). The V end was cut by 2 bases, the J end by 2 bases, with 15 bases between. This CDR3 has 16 residues. Germline lookup yields CDR1 MNHEY and CDR2 SVGAGI. The CDR3 nucleotides read TGTGCCAGCAGTTACGGAGGGAGTTGGGATCAAGAGACCCAGTACTTC. This encodes CASSYGGSWDQETQYF.

The V and J genes are TRBV5-6 and TRBJ1-5; 10 nucleotides align to TRBD1. V lost 4 bases and J lost 1; bases outside the gene matches: 14. Germline CDR1 is SGHDT and CDR2 is YYEEEE. The CDR3 sequence is 19 residues long. CDR3 sequence: CASSLYNDRGRGSNQPQHF. CDR3 DNA: TGTGCCAGCAGCCTATACAACGACAGGGGGCGCGGGAGCAATCAGCCCCAGCATTTT.

The chain recombines TRBV27 with TRBJ1-1, with D possibly being TRBD1 (5 bases). The CDR3 contains 12 residues. The V gene's germline CDR1 is MNHEY and CDR2 SMNVEV (reference sequence). V gave up 6 bases and J gave up 12 bases, with 17 bases separating them. The CDR3 here is CASRGGRVRTFF. DNA for the CDR3: TGTGCCAGCAGGGGGGGGAGAGTTAGAACTTTCTTT.

The chain uses TRBV27 and TRBJ2-5, with D possibly matching TRBD1 (5 bases). CDR1 is MNHEY, CDR2 SMNVEV, per germline (reference sequence). The V and J ends lost 6 bases and 3 bases respectively, with 11 bases between them. The CDR3 sequence is 13 residues long. CDR3 nucleotides: TGTGCCAGCAGATTGGACAACGAAGAGACCCAGTACTTC. The encoded protein is CASRLDNEETQYF.

Here the CDR3 DNA reads TGTGCCAGCAGCTCCATAGCGGGAGGGGAGACCCAGTACTTC. Translation gives CASSSIAGGETQYF. The V and J genes are TRBV5-4 and TRBJ2-5; 11 bases align to TRBD2. The V segment lost 3 bases and the J segment 5 bases; nucleotides outside the gene matches: 3. This CDR3 contains 14 residues. CDR1 and CDR2 (germline): SGHNT, YYREEE (reference sequence).